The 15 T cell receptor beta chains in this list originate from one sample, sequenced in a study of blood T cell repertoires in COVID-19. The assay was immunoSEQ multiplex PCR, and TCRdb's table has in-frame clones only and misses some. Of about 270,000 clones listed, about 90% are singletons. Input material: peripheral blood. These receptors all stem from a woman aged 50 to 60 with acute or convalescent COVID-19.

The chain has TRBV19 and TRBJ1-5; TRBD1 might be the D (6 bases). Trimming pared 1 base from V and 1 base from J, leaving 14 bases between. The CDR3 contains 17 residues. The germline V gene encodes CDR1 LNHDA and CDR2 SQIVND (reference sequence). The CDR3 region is CASSIGWDIRSNQPQHF. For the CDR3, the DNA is TGTGCCAGTAGTATAGGGTGGGACATCAGAAGCAATCAGCCCCAGCATTTT.

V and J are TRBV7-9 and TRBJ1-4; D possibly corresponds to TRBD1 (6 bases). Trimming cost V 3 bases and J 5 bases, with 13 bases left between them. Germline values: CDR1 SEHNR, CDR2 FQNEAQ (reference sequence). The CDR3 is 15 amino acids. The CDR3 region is CASSFGGAENEKLFF. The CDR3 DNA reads TGTGCCAGCAGCTTTGGGGGGGCAGAGAATGAAAAACTGTTTTTT.

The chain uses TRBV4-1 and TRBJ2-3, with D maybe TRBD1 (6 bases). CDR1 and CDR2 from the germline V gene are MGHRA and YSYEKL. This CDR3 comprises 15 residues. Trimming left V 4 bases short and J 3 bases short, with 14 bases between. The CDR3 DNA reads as TGCGCCAGCAGCCCGCAGGGGAGTAAGACAGATACGCAGTATTTT. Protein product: CASSPQGSKTDTQYF.

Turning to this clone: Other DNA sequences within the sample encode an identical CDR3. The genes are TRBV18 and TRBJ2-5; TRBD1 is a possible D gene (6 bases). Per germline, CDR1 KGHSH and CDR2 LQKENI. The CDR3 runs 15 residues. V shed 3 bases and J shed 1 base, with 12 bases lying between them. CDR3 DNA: TGTGCCAGCTCACCCCTACAGGGCCCCCAAGAGACCCAGTACTTC. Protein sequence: CASSPLQGPQETQYF.

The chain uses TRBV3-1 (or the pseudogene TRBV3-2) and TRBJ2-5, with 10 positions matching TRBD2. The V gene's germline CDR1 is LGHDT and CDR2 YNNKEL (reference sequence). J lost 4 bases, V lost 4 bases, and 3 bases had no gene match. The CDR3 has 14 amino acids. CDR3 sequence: CASSRPSGGETQYF. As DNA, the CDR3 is TGTGCCAGCAGCCGGCCTAGCGGGGGAGAGACCCAGTACTTC.

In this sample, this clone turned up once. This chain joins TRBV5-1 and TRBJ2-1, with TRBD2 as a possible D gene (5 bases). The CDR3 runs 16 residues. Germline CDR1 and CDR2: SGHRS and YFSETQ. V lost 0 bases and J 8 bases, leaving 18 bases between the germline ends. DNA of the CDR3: TGCGCCAGCAGCTTGGCCTGGACTCCGGGGTCCCATGAGCAGTTCTTC. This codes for CASSLAWTPGSHEQFF.

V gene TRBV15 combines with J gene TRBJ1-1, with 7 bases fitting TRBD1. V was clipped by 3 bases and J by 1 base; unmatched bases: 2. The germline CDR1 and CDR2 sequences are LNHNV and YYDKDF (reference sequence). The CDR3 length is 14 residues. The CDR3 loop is CATSSGQENTEAFF. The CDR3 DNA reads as TGTGCCACCAGCAGCGGACAGGAGAACACTGAAGCTTTCTTT. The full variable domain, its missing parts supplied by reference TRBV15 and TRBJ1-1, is DAMVIQNPRYQVTQFGKPVTLSCSQTLNHNVMYWYQQKSSQAPKLLFHYYDKDFNNEADTPDNFQSRRPNTSFCFLDIRSPGLGDTAMYLCATSSGQENTEAFFGQGTRLTVV.

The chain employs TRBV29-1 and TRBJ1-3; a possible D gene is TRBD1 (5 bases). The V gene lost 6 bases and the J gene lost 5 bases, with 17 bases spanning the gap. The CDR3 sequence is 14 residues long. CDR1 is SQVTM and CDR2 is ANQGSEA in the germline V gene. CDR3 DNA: TGCAGCGTAGTTTATTGGCAGGGAAGAAACACCATATATTTT. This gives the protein CSVVYWQGRNTIYF.

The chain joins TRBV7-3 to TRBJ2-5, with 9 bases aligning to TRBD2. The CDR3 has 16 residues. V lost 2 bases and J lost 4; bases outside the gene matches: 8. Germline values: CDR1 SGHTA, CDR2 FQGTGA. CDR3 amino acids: CASSLPGGRATETQYF. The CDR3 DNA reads TGTGCCAGCAGCTTACCCGGCGGGAGGGCCACAGAGACCCAGTACTTC. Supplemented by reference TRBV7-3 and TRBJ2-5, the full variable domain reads GAGVSQTPSNKVTEKGKYVELRCDPISGHTALYWYRQSLGQGPEFLIYFQGTGAADDSGLPNDRFFAVRPEGSVSTLKIQRTERGDSAVYLCASSLPGGRATETQYFGPGTRLLVL.

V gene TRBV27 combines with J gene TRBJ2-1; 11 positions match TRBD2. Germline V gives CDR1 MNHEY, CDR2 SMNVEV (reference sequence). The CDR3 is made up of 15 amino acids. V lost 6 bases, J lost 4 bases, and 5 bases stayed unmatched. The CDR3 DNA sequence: TGTGCCAGCAGACTAACTAGCGGGGGATACAATGAGCAGTTCTTC. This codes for CASRLTSGGYNEQFF.

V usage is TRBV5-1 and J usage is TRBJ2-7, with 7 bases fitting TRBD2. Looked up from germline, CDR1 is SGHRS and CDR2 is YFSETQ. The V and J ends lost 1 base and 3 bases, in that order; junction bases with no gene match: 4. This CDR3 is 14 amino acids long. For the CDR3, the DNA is TGCGCCAGCAGCTTGTTCGGGGGGAACTACGAGCAGTACTTC. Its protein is CASSLFGGNYEQYF. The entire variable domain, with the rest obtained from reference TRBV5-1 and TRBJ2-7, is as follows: KAGVTQTPRYLIKTRGQQVTLSCSPISGHRSVSWYQQTPGQGLQFLFEYFSETQRNKGNFPGRFSGRQFSNSRSEMNVSTLELGDSALYLCASSLFGGNYEQYFGPGTRLTVT.

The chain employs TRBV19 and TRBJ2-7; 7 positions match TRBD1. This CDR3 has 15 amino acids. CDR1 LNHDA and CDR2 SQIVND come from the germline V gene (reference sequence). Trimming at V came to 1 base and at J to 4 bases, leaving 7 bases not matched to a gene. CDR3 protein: CASSIGSGGSYEQYF. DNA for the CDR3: TGTGCCAGTAGTATAGGTTCAGGGGGATCGTACGAGCAGTACTTC.

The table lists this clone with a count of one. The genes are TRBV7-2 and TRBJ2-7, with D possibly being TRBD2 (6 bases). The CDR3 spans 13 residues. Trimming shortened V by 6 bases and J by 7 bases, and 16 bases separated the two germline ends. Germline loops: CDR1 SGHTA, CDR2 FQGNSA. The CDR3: CASSRDSIGEQYF. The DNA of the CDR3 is TGTGCCAGCAGTAGGGACTCTATTGGTGAGCAGTACTTC.

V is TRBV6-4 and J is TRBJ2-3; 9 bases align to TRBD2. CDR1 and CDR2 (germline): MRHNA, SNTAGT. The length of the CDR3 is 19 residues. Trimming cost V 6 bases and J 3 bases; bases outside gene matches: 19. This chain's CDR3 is CASSRTPLAGVRLTDTQYF. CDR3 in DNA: TGTGCCAGCAGCAGAACCCCCTTAGCGGGAGTAAGGTTGACAGATACGCAGTATTTT.

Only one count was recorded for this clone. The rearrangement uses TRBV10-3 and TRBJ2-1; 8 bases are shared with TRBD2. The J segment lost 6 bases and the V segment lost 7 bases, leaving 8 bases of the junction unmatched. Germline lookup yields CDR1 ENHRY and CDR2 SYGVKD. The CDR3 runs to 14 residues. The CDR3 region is CAITGTRKSNEQFF. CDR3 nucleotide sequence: TGTGCCATCACCGGGACTAGGAAGTCCAATGAGCAGTTCTTC.